This TCR beta chain is from a study of blood T cell repertoires in COVID-19. Study at large: Samples of COVID-19 (acute and convalescent) were obtained from the United States, Italy and Spain. PBMCs, B-cell-depleted T cells, or T cells were the source of the cDNA or gDNA that made up the material.

Between the trimmed V and J ends, which lost 3 bases and 0 bases, there was a span of 11 bases. Germline lookup yields CDR1 WSHSY and CDR2 SAAADI. CDR3 length: 15 amino acids. Measured with immunoSEQ multiplex PCR; TCRdb has only the in-frame clones, and not every one. The sample lists 91,000 or so clones; 82% were seen once. The sequence was collected from a man aged 50 to 60 with active or convalescent COVID-19. The sequencing sample was made of peripheral blood. This chain connects TRBV10-2 to TRBJ1-1; D perhaps matches TRBD1 (6 bases). CDR3 sequence (DNA): TGCGCCAGCAGTGAAATGACAGGAATGAACACTGAAGCTTTCTTT. Residues: CASSEMTGMNTEAFF.